This T cell receptor (beta chain) appears in the sequencing data of a study of Ad26.COV2.S vaccination and SARS-CoV-2 variants. Study as a whole: Among those in the COV1001 Ad26.COV2.S trial arm was the donor. Doses of Ad26.COV2.S were injected into muscle once or twice, 56 days apart. Regarding the study as a whole: Participants given vaccine showed non-spike TCR breadth similar to that of placebo recipients.

A note on this clone: Antigen: not known.

The method was immunoSEQ multiplex PCR; TCRdb's version includes in-frame clones alone and lacks a portion of them. The sample consists of roughly 700,000 clones, roughly 90% of them appearing once. V lost 0 bases and J lost 4; bases outside the gene matches: 9. This CDR3 contains 18 residues. Germline V CDR1 and CDR2: SGDLS, YYNGEE. Indicated treatment: roughly 19 received Ad26.COV2.S at low or high dose, single or two shots; about 5 received placebo; per-sample allocation not given. Each sample was drawn 63 days after the first injection (of vaccine or placebo). In Boston, an adult donor aged 18-55 years took part.

The sequencing here drew on peripheral blood, taken in a trial of Ad26.COV2.S vaccine versus placebo. The source of this sequence is a person aged 18-60 years who received the Ad26.COV2.S COVID-19 vaccine or a placebo. The J gene is TRBJ2-1, the V gene TRBV9, with TRBD2 matching 11 bases. DNA of the CDR3: TGTGCCAGCAGCGTAGATAAGGGGGGACTAGCGGTTTACAATGAGCAGTTCTTC. Protein product: CASSVDKGGLAVYNEQFF.